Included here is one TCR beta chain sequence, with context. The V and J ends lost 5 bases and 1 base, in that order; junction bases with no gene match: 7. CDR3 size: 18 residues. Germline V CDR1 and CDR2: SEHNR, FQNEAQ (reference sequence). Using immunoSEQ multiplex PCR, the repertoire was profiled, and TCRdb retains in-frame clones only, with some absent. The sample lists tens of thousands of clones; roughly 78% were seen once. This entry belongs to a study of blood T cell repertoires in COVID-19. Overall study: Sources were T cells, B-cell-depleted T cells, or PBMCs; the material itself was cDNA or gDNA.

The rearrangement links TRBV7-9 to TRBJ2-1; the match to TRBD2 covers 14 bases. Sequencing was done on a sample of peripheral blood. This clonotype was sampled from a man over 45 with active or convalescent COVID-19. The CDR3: CASSPSGLAGGSYNEQFF. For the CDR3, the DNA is TGTGCCAGCAGCCCATCAGGACTAGCGGGGGGTTCCTACAATGAGCAGTTCTTC.